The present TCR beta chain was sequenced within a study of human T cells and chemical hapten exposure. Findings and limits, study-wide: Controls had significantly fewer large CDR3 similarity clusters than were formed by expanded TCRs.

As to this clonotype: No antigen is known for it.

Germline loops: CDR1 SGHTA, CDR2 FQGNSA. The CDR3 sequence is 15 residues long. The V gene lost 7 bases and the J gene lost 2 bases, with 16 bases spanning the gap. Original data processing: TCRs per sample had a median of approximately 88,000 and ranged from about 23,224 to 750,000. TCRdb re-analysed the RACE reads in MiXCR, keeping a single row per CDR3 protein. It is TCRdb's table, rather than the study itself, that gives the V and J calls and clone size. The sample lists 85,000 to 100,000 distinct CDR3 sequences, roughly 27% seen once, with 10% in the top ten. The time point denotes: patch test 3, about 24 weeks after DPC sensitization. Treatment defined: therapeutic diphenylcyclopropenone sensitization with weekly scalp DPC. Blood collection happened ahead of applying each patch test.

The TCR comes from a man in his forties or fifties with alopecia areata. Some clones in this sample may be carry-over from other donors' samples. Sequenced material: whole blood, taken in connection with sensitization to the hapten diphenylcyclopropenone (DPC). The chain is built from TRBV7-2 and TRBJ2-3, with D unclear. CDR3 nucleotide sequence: TGTGCCAGCACTGAGAACAGTTGGGTCACAGATACGCAGTATTTT. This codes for CASTENSWVTDTQYF.